These 20 T cell receptor beta chains share one sample of origin, sequenced in a study of T cell changes during pregnancy in multiple sclerosis. Profiling relied on immunoSEQ multiplex PCR, and the TCRdb table lists in-frame clones only, not all of them. The table lists about 40,000 clones, about 91% of them singletons. The sequenced sample was CD8+ T cells from peripheral blood mononuclear cells, obtained before pregnancy. The receptors here all came from a female donor with multiple sclerosis, enrolled in a pregnancy study.

The DNA of the CDR3 is TGTGCCACCAGCAGAGATGTTCCGACTAGCGGGAGGGACACCGGGGAGCTGTTTTTT. It codes for CATSRDVPTSGRDTGELFF. The genes are TRBV15 and TRBJ2-2; 14 bases agree with TRBD2. V lost 0 bases to trimming and J lost 3 bases; unmatched junction nucleotides: 6. This CDR3 is 19 amino acids long. Looked up from germline, CDR1 is LNHNV and CDR2 is YYDKDF (reference sequence). The whole variable domain, filled in from reference TRBV15 and TRBJ2-2, reads DAMVIQNPRYQVTQFGKPVTLSCSQTLNHNVMYWYQQKSSQAPKLLFHYYDKDFNNEADTPDNFQSRRPNTSFCFLDIRSPGLGDTAMYLCATSRDVPTSGRDTGELFFGEGSRLTVL.

This chain uses TRBV2 with TRBJ2-7; tentative D call: TRBD1 (6 bases). Germline V gene lookup returns CDR1 SNHLY and CDR2 FYNNEI. This CDR3 spans 13 amino acids. With 8 bases removed from V and 0 bases from J, the gap between germline ends came to 11 bases. CDR3 residues: CASVPDSSYEQYF. The CDR3 bases are TGTGCCAGCGTCCCGGACAGCTCCTACGAGCAGTACTTC.

The gene calls are TRBV7-9 and TRBJ2-4; D gene unclear. V lost 2 bases, J lost 1 base, and 9 bases lay in between. The CDR3 runs to 15 residues. Germline V gives CDR1 SEHNR, CDR2 FQNEAQ (reference sequence). The CDR3: CASSLSAGAKNIQYF. The CDR3 nucleotides are TGTGCCAGCAGCTTATCCGCAGGCGCCAAAAACATTCAGTACTTC.

J is TRBJ2-1 and V is TRBV19; unclear D gene. Per the germline V gene, CDR1 is LNHDA and CDR2 is SQIVND (reference sequence). This CDR3 region has 16 residues. V lost 0 bases and J 0 bases, leaving 9 bases between the germline ends. The CDR3 protein is CASSIEEYSSYNEQFF. The CDR3 coding sequence is TGTGCCAGTAGTATAGAGGAATACAGCTCCTACAATGAGCAGTTCTTC. Drawing the rest from reference TRBV19 and TRBJ2-1, the complete variable domain is DGGITQSPKYLFRKEGQNVTLSCEQNLNHDAMYWYRQDPGQGLRLIYYSQIVNDFQKGDIAEGYSVSREKKESFPLTVTSAQKNPTAFYLCASSIEEYSSYNEQFFGPGTRLTVL.

V usage is TRBV27 and J usage is TRBJ2-7; D might be TRBD1 (6 bases). Germline CDR1 MNHEY, CDR2 SMNVEV (reference sequence). The CDR3 has 16 residues. Trimming stripped 0 bases from V and 0 bases from J, with 12 bases between. CDR3 protein: CASSLSIGQTSYEQYF. In DNA, the CDR3 is TGTGCCAGCAGTTTATCGATAGGACAGACCTCCTACGAGCAGTACTTC.

J is TRBJ1-1 and V is TRBV7-8; possible D gene TRBD1, 6 bases. CDR1 SGHVS and CDR2 FQNEAQ come from the germline V gene. There are 15 residues in the CDR3. With 0 bases removed from V and 2 bases from J, the gap between germline ends came to 10 bases. The CDR3 region has the DNA TGTGCCAGCAGCTTAGCTAGGGGGGGTAACACTGAAGCTTTCTTT. It yields the protein CASSLARGGNTEAFF. The variable domain in full, with the rest retrieved from reference TRBV7-8 and TRBJ1-1, is GAGVSQSPRYKVAKRGQDVALRCDPISGHVSLFWYQQALGQGPEFLTYFQNEAQLDKSGLPSDRFFAERPEGSVSTLKIQRTQQEDSAVYLCASSLARGGNTEAFFGQGTRLTVV.

The V call is TRBV6-6, the J call TRBJ2-1; 9 bases fit TRBD2. J gave up 8 bases and V 2 bases, and 10 bases lay outside the gene matches. Germline V gene lookup returns CDR1 MNHNY and CDR2 SVGAGI (reference sequence). The CDR3 covers 16 residues. The CDR3 loop reads CASSYEASGIRDEQFF. CDR3 bases: TGTGCCAGCAGTTACGAGGCTAGCGGGATACGGGATGAGCAGTTCTTC.

This sequence joins TRBV5-1 and TRBJ1-4, with 7 bases identical to TRBD1. Unmatched junction bases numbered 11, after V lost 5 bases and J lost 7 bases. This CDR3 contains 15 residues. CDR1 and CDR2 from the germline V gene are SGHRS and YFSETQ. The CDR3 DNA reads TGCGCCAGCAGTTTCGAAGGGACAGACGGTGAAAAACTGTTTTTT. Amino acids: CASSFEGTDGEKLFF.

The chain's CDR3 is CASSLEDREKLFF. CDR3 DNA sequence: TGTGCCAGCAGCTTGGAGGACAGGGAAAAACTGTTTTTT. J is TRBJ1-4 and V is TRBV7-9, with TRBD1 matching over 7 bases. The CDR3 totals 13 residues. Germline V gene data show CDR1 as SEHNR and CDR2 as FQNEAQ (reference sequence). V gave up 3 bases and J gave up 8 bases; unmatched junction bases: 3.

This sequence joins TRBV28 and TRBJ2-7; a possible D gene is TRBD1 (6 bases). The CDR3 totals 13 residues. Trimming cost V 6 bases and J 0 bases, with 9 bases left between them. Germline V gene lookup returns CDR1 MDHEN and CDR2 SYDVKM. The CDR3 region has the DNA TGTGCCAGCAGGCTGGGGGCCTCCTACGAGCAGTACTTC. Encoded protein: CASRLGASYEQYF.

The chain couples TRBV29-1 to TRBJ1-4, with D unclear. Germline CDR1 reads SQVTM; CDR2 reads ANQGSEA. The V gene lost 6 bases and the J gene lost 0 bases, with 11 bases spanning the gap. The CDR3 is 14 amino acids. The CDR3, as DNA: TGCAGCGTCTCTGGCCAAGCAACTAATGAAAAACTGTTTTTT. Its translation: CSVSGQATNEKLFF.

The CDR3 nucleotides are TGTGCCAGCAGCTTAGATCCGACCGGGGAGCTGTTTTTT. It translates to CASSLDPTGELFF. The V call is TRBV7-8, the J call TRBJ2-2, with unresolved D. Germline assignment: CDR1 SGHVS and CDR2 FQNEAQ. V lost 1 base and J 5 bases, leaving 5 bases between the germline ends. The CDR3 is 13 amino acids.

This clone was seen more than once but under ten times. The chain couples TRBV2 to TRBJ2-7; 9 bases match TRBD1. V trimming: 3 bases; J trimming: 3 bases; junction bases outside the gene matches: 3. The V gene's germline CDR1 is SNHLY and CDR2 FYNNEI. This CDR3 comprises 14 residues. CDR3 residues: CASSDLGQGYEQYF. The CDR3 DNA sequence: TGTGCCAGCAGTGACTTGGGACAGGGCTACGAGCAGTACTTC.

Here the CDR3 reads CASSLGRGTEAFF. DNA of the CDR3: TGTGCCAGTAGTCTGGGGAGGGGCACTGAAGCTTTCTTT. V gene TRBV19 combines with J gene TRBJ1-1; possibly TRBD1 for D (5 bases). The CDR3 totals 13 residues. Trimming removed 5 bases at V and 4 bases at J, with 11 bases between. Germline-derived CDR1 and CDR2 are LNHDA and SQIVND (reference sequence). The full variable domain, with the rest looked up from reference TRBV19 and TRBJ1-1, is DGGITQSPKYLFRKEGQNVTLSCEQNLNHDAMYWYRQDPGQGLRLIYYSQIVNDFQKGDIAEGYSVSREKKESFPLTVTSAQKNPTAFYLCASSLGRGTEAFFGQGTRLTVV.

The chain couples TRBV30 to TRBJ2-3; 7 positions agree with TRBD2. This CDR3 is built from 15 residues. From germline, CDR1 is GTSNPN and CDR2 SVGIG (reference sequence). V lost 1 base and J lost 6; bases outside the gene matches: 10. The CDR3 here is CAWSAGAGVGDTQYF. The CDR3 nucleotides read TGTGCCTGGAGTGCCGGGGCGGGAGTGGGGGATACGCAGTATTTT.

This clone was counted a single time. The genes are TRBV13 and TRBJ1-1; 7 bases agree with TRBD1. V shed 0 bases and J 0 bases; nucleotides not matched to a gene: 7. The CDR3 length is 17 residues. From germline, CDR1 is PRHDT and CDR2 FYEKMQ (reference sequence). The CDR3 sequence is CASSLGTTGNMNTEAFF. In DNA, the CDR3 is TGTGCCAGCAGCTTAGGCACGACAGGGAACATGAACACTGAAGCTTTCTTT. Full variable domain (missing parts from reference TRBV13 and TRBJ1-1): AAGVIQSPRHLIKEKRETATLKCYPIPRHDTVYWYQQGPGQDPQFLISFYEKMQSDKGSIPDRFSAQQFSDYHSELNMSSLELGDSALYFCASSLGTTGNMNTEAFFGQGTRLTVV.

The J gene is TRBJ2-3, the V gene TRBV4-1; TRBD2 aligns across 13 bases. Germline loops: CDR1 MGHRA, CDR2 YSYEKL. CDR3 size: 16 residues. V dropped 3 bases and J dropped 6; count of bases not matched to a gene: 6. CDR3 coding DNA: TGCGCCAGCAGCCATCTACTAGCGGGAGGGCCGGATACGCAGTATTTT. Translating it yields CASSHLLAGGPDTQYF.

This clone has a handful of counts. The chain carries TRBV28 and TRBJ2-7, with TRBD1 identical over 7 bases. Per the germline V gene, CDR1 is MDHEN and CDR2 is SYDVKM. This CDR3 is 14 amino acids long. The J segment lost 6 bases and the V segment lost 1 base, leaving 6 bases of the junction unmatched. The DNA of the CDR3 is TGTGCCAGCAGTTTATTGACAGGGAGCTCCGAGCAGTACTTC. Amino acids: CASSLLTGSSEQYF.

The chain carries TRBV6-6 and TRBJ1-4; 9 bases are a match to TRBD1. V dropped 10 bases and J dropped 2; count of bases not matched to a gene: 5. Germline CDR1 reads MNHNY; CDR2 reads SVGAGI (reference sequence). The CDR3 is 14 amino acids. CDR3 protein: CATGTGLTNEKLFF. Written as DNA, the CDR3 is TGTGCCACGGGGACAGGGTTGACTAATGAAAAACTGTTTTTT.

The chain is built from TRBV9 and TRBJ2-2; no clear D. The CDR3 has 14 residues. The V gene's germline CDR1 is SGDLS and CDR2 YYNGEE. With 5 bases removed from V and 5 bases from J, the gap between germline ends came to 13 bases. The CDR3 DNA reads TGTGCCAGCAGACCCGATTCCGCGACCGGGGAGCTGTTTTTT. Translated, it gives CASRPDSATGELFF. The whole variable domain, remainder taken from reference TRBV9 and TRBJ2-2, is DSGVTQTPKHLITATGQRVTLRCSPRSGDLSVYWYQQSLDQGLQFLIQYYNGEERAKGNILERFSAQQFPDLHSELNLSSLELGDSALYFCASRPDSATGELFFGEGSRLTVL.